These 7 T cell receptor beta chains were all obtained from the same sample, sequenced in a study of blood T cell repertoires in COVID-19. Sequenced by immunoSEQ multiplex PCR; TCRdb stores in-frame clones only, minus some. Among roughly 200,000 clones listed, 86% were seen once. The sample consisted of PBMCs or T cells enriched from blood (not recorded which). These receptors all stem from a woman in her 50s in a cohort exposed to, infected with or recovered from COVID-19 (not recorded which).

This clone was detected a few times. The chain recombines TRBV5-4 with TRBJ2-1, with TRBD1 matching 11 bases. The germline V gene has CDR1 SGHNT and CDR2 YYREEE (reference sequence). The J segment lost 6 bases and the V segment lost 5 bases, leaving 10 bases of the junction unmatched. This CDR3 has 16 residues. CDR3 sequence: CASSKDRGRWSNEQFF. The CDR3 DNA is TGTGCCAGCAGTAAGGACAGGGGGCGGTGGAGCAATGAGCAGTTCTTC.

The J gene is TRBJ1-5, the V gene TRBV6-5; 7 bases map to TRBD1. Germline CDR1 and CDR2: MNHEY and SVGAGI. V shed 10 bases and J 6 bases; nucleotides not matched to a gene: 9. This CDR3 is built from 13 residues. CDR3 amino acids: CAIDRVPGQPQHF. The CDR3 nucleotides read TGTGCCATTGACAGGGTCCCTGGTCAGCCCCAGCATTTT.

CDR3 sequence reads: CASSQVGRAVETQYF. Written as DNA, the CDR3 is TGCGCCAGCAGCCAAGTAGGCAGGGCGGTTGAGACCCAGTACTTC. The rearrangement uses TRBV4-3 and TRBJ2-5, with a tentative D call TRBD1 (5 bases). V shed 1 base and J shed 5 bases, with 14 bases lying between them. From germline, CDR1 is LGHNA and CDR2 YSLEER. CDR3 size: 15 residues.

V usage is TRBV4-3 and J usage is TRBJ1-2; a possible D gene is TRBD1 (5 bases). The CDR3 consists of 17 residues. V was cut by 2 bases and J by 6 bases, with 22 bases left in between. Looked up from germline, CDR1 is LGHNA and CDR2 is YSLEER. The CDR3 spells CASSQRLDSYDVDGYTF. The CDR3 DNA reads as TGCGCCAGCAGCCAAAGACTCGACAGTTACGACGTCGATGGCTACACCTTC.

The V and J genes are TRBV7-2 and TRBJ2-4, with D tentatively TRBD1 (6 bases). Trimming shortened V by 5 bases and J by 0 bases, and 11 bases separated the two germline ends. The CDR3 totals 15 residues. Per germline, CDR1 SGHTA and CDR2 FQGNSA. DNA for the CDR3: TGTGCCAGCAGCCTCGGACAGCTAGCCAAAAACATTCAGTACTTC. Protein: CASSLGQLAKNIQYF.

The chain employs TRBV19 and TRBJ1-2; no clear D gene. In germline, CDR1 is LNHDA, CDR2 SQIVND (reference sequence). The CDR3 has 10 residues. Trimming stripped 9 bases from V and 6 bases from J, with 8 bases between. CDR3 in amino acids: CASGWDGYTF. The CDR3 DNA sequence: TGTGCCAGCGGGTGGGATGGCTACACCTTC.

The chain links TRBV5-1 to TRBJ2-5; 11 bases agree with TRBD2. After removal of 3 bases from V and 7 bases from J, the junction contained 14 bases not matched to a gene. CDR1 is SGHRS and CDR2 is YFSETQ in the germline V gene. This CDR3 has 17 amino acids. The CDR3, as DNA: TGCGCCAGCAGCTCCAGGGCGGTAGCGGGGGGGCCAGGGACCCAGTACTTC. Encoded protein: CASSSRAVAGGPGTQYF.